This T cell receptor (beta chain) originates from a study of cytomegalovirus exposure and HLA in healthy donors. General observations from the study: While the bulk of TCR sequences proved rare, some public TCRs turned up in many donors. Among the most significant clusters, several appeared linked to common viral pathogens in a later analysis. Most likely, a cluster of highly shared sequence variants arose as a sequencing artifact. In an earlier analysis, about 87% or about 30%: the productive usage of most TCR beta V segments.

The junction had 14 bases not matched to a gene; V was cut back by 6 bases and J by 8 bases. CDR1 and CDR2 from the germline V gene are SEHNR and FQNEAQ (reference sequence). The CDR3 totals 15 residues. A multiplex PCR was run with 60 Vbeta primers and 13 Jbeta primers. Only in-frame clones appear in the TCRdb table, and some are missing; sequencing was by immunoSEQ multiplex PCR. The table records 150,000 to 200,000 clones, about 75% of them present only once. To note about this clone: The antigen remains unidentified.

The chain is built from TRBV7-9 and TRBJ1-2, with TRBD1 matching over 8 bases. Sequencing was performed on PBMCs. The source is a man between 18 and 35 years old in good health and CMV-seropositive. The CDR3 region has the DNA TGTGCCAGCAGGCCCGGGACAGGCTGGGGTTGGGGCTACACCTTC. Amino acid sequence: CASRPGTGWGWGYTF.